Below, 28 T cell receptor beta chains from the same sample are listed, as sequenced in a study of cytomegalovirus exposure and HLA in healthy donors. The PCR employed 60 Vbeta primers together with 13 Jbeta primers. Libraries were prepared by immunoSEQ multiplex PCR; TCRdb keeps only in-frame clonotypes and omits some of them. The sample has some 180,000 clones; about 12% are singletons. The sample comprised PBMCs. The receptors come from a man in his fifties or sixties in good health and CMV-seropositive.

This chain joins TRBV14 and TRBJ1-1, with D hard to call. Between the trimmed V and J ends, which lost 0 bases and 10 bases, there was a span of 12 bases. Germline V CDR1 and CDR2: SGHDN, FVKESK. This CDR3 has 13 residues. The CDR3 nucleotides read TGTGCCAGCAGCCAAGATGCAGTCAGAAGAGCTTTCTTT. It codes for CASSQDAVRRAFF.

This clone was counted between two and nine times. The chain carries TRBV29-1 and TRBJ2-1, with TRBD2 identical over 8 bases. Trimming took 8 bases from V and 7 from J; bases not matched to a gene: 19. Germline-derived CDR1 and CDR2 are SQVTM and ANQGSEA. The CDR3 has 16 residues. CDR3 coding DNA: TGCAGCCCACCCAGTGGGCGGGGGGAAGGCCCTAATGAGCAGTTCTTC. Its protein is CSPPSGRGEGPNEQFF.

This clone occurred a few times. V is TRBV5-1 and J is TRBJ2-4; 9 bases fit TRBD1. V shed 4 bases, J shed 1 base, and the junction held 9 bases outside the gene matches. Germline V gene data show CDR1 as SGHRS and CDR2 as YFSETQ. CDR3 length: 17 residues. As DNA, the CDR3 is TGCGCCAGCAGCCGGCTACAACAGGGGGCGGCCAAAAACATTCAGTACTTC. Translation gives CASSRLQQGAAKNIQYF.

This clone has just a few counts. The J gene is TRBJ1-5, the V gene TRBV5-6, with TRBD1 matching over 8 bases. Trimming took 0 bases from V and 6 from J; bases not matched to a gene: 5. The CDR3 is 15 residues long. The germline V gene encodes CDR1 SGHDT and CDR2 YYEEEE. Here the CDR3 DNA reads TGTGCCAGCAGCTTGGAGGTCAGGGGGCGTCAGCCCCAGCATTTT. This codes for CASSLEVRGRQPQHF.

V usage is TRBV9 and J usage is TRBJ2-1, with TRBD1 identical over 7 bases. In germline, CDR1 is SGDLS, CDR2 YYNGEE. Trimming cost V 2 bases and J 7 bases; bases outside gene matches: 9. There are 15 residues in the CDR3. CDR3 bases: TGTGCCAGCAGCGTCGGCAGGGGGAGAGAGAATGAGCAGTTCTTC. It codes for CASSVGRGRENEQFF.

There are a few counts of this clone. This rearrangement joins TRBV25-1 to TRBJ1-4; the D is unclear. Germline V gene lookup returns CDR1 MGHDK and CDR2 SYGVNS. The CDR3 is made up of 15 amino acids. Trimming took off 1 base at V and 2 bases at J, with 8 bases between the two ends. In nucleotides, the CDR3 is TGTGCCAGCAGTGAATCGGGTGGGACTAATGAAAAACTGTTTTTT. It yields the protein CASSESGGTNEKLFF.

This clone was counted only a few times. This chain links TRBV29-1 with TRBJ2-1, with 8 bases identical to TRBD1. The CDR3 is 17 residues long. V was clipped by 0 bases and J by 0 bases; unmatched bases: 7. Germline CDR1 reads SQVTM; CDR2 reads ANQGSEA. In DNA, the CDR3 is TGCAGCGTTGAAGAGACAGGGGAATTTAACTCCTACAATGAGCAGTTCTTC. It translates to CSVEETGEFNSYNEQFF.

The chain has TRBV12-5 and TRBJ1-1; TRBD1 might be the D (5 bases). Germline V gene lookup returns CDR1 LGHNT and CDR2 FRNRAP. The CDR3 extends over 14 amino acids. V was pared by 5 bases and J by 0 bases, with 10 bases between. The CDR3 nucleotides are TGTGCTAGTGGTCGTAGGGGTATGAACACTGAAGCTTTCTTT. This sequence encodes CASGRRGMNTEAFF.

V usage is TRBV19 and J usage is TRBJ2-7, with 8 bases aligning to TRBD2. The CDR3 runs to 14 residues. With 4 bases clipped from V and 0 bases from J, the junction kept 2 bases outside the gene matches. The germline V gene has CDR1 LNHDA and CDR2 SQIVND (reference sequence). This CDR3 is CASSTSGSSYEQYF. The DNA for the CDR3 is TGTGCCAGTAGTACCAGCGGGAGCTCCTACGAGCAGTACTTC.

The chain couples TRBV11-3 to TRBJ2-7; D is undetermined. Germline V lookup: CDR1 SGHNT, CDR2 YENEEA. V was cut by 5 bases and J by 8 bases, with 10 bases left in between. There are 11 residues in the CDR3. In nucleotides, the CDR3 is TGTGCCAGCAGCACCCTTAGCCAGCAGTACTTC. This codes for CASSTLSQQYF. Full variable domain (missing parts from reference TRBV11-3 and TRBJ2-7): EAGVVQSPRYKIIEKKQPVAFWCNPISGHNTLYWYLQNLGQGPELLIRYENEEAVDDSQLPKDRFSAERLKGVDSTLKIQPAELGDSAVYLCASSTLSQQYFGPGTRLTVT.

The sample holds a few counts of this clone. The chain carries TRBV27 and TRBJ1-5, with unresolved D. The CDR3 is made up of 13 amino acids. V was pared by 6 bases and J by 6 bases, with 12 bases between. Germline assignment: CDR1 MNHEY and CDR2 SMNVEV (reference sequence). The CDR3 here is CASSTSGGQPQHF. The CDR3 nucleotides read TGTGCCAGCAGCACGTCCGGAGGTCAGCCCCAGCATTTT.

This clone has just a few counts. The chain combines TRBV12-5 with TRBJ1-1; 7 bases are a match to TRBD1. V dropped 5 bases and J dropped 4; count of bases not matched to a gene: 7. The CDR3 extends over 14 amino acids. Germline-derived CDR1 and CDR2 are LGHNT and FRNRAP. The CDR3 loop reads CASGLSGGSTEAFF. The CDR3 coding sequence is TGTGCTAGTGGTCTATCAGGGGGTAGCACTGAAGCTTTCTTT.

The chain links TRBV5-4 to TRBJ1-1; D possibly corresponds to TRBD1 (6 bases). V was pared by 4 bases and J by 0 bases, with 16 bases between. The CDR3 has 16 residues. Looked up from germline, CDR1 is SGHNT and CDR2 is YYREEE (reference sequence). CDR3 nucleotides: TGTGCCAGCAGCCGGGCGGCCGGACAGCTGAACACTGAAGCTTTCTTT. The encoded protein is CASSRAAGQLNTEAFF.

The chain links TRBV5-1 to TRBJ1-2; D gene uncertain. Germline assignment: CDR1 SGHRS and CDR2 YFSETQ. There are 14 residues in the CDR3. V lost 3 bases to trimming and J lost 1 base, with 10 bases between them. CDR3 nucleotide sequence: TGCGCCAGCAGCTCCCCTGGAGGTAACTATGGCTACACCTTC. Protein sequence: CASSSPGGNYGYTF.

This CDR3 reads CASSQADRDNSPLHF. CDR3 DNA: TGCGCCAGCAGCCAAGCCGACAGGGACAATTCACCCCTCCACTTT. The chain recombines TRBV4-3 with TRBJ1-6, with 7 bases matching TRBD1. This CDR3 spans 15 amino acids. Germline values: CDR1 LGHNA, CDR2 YSLEER. The junction had 4 bases not matched to a gene; V was cut back by 1 base and J by 7 bases.

The chain couples TRBV7-9 to TRBJ1-2; no clear D. V was clipped by 1 base and J by 4 bases, with 10 bases between them. The CDR3 length is 14 residues. The germline V gene has CDR1 SEHNR and CDR2 FQNEAQ (reference sequence). CDR3 residues: CASSLGRPAYGYTF. DNA for the CDR3: TGTGCCAGCAGCTTAGGGCGGCCAGCCTATGGCTACACCTTC.

The chain links TRBV30 to TRBJ2-7, with 7 nucleotides matching TRBD2. Germline assignment: CDR1 GTSNPN and CDR2 SVGIG (reference sequence). The J segment lost 3 bases and the V segment lost 3 bases, leaving 5 bases of the junction unmatched. This CDR3 comprises 13 residues. CDR3 protein: CAWRGGTLYEQYF. CDR3 nucleotides: TGTGCCTGGAGGGGGGGGACCCTCTACGAGCAGTACTTC.

This clone was counted only a few times. The V and J genes are TRBV5-1 and TRBJ2-3; 15 bases fit TRBD2. J gave up 4 bases and V 4 bases, and 7 bases lay outside the gene matches. The V gene's germline CDR1 is SGHRS and CDR2 YFSETQ. This CDR3 region has 17 residues. CDR3 protein: CASSAGLAGGRSDTQYF. CDR3 sequence (DNA): TGCGCCAGCAGCGCTGGACTAGCGGGGGGGCGTTCAGATACGCAGTATTTT.

The chain combines TRBV2 with TRBJ2-7; 9 bases line up with TRBD1. This CDR3 region has 13 residues. Unmatched junction bases numbered 2, after V lost 5 bases and J lost 3 bases. CDR1 is SNHLY, CDR2 FYNNEI, per germline. The CDR3 loop reads CASSRDRDYEQYV. CDR3 nucleotides: TGTGCCAGCAGTCGGGACAGGGACTACGAGCAGTACGTC.

The genes are TRBV28 and TRBJ1-5, with D perhaps matching TRBD1 (6 bases). The CDR3 is 14 amino acids. Germline V gene sequence: CDR1 MDHEN, CDR2 SYDVKM. Trimming shortened V by 6 bases and J by 3 bases, and 12 bases separated the two germline ends. In nucleotides, the CDR3 is TGTGCCAGCAGCCCTTACAGGGACAATCAGCCCCAGCATTTT. This codes for CASSPYRDNQPQHF.

The chain uses TRBV18 and TRBJ2-1, with D uncertain. Germline CDR1 reads KGHSH; CDR2 reads LQKENI. The CDR3 has 16 amino acids. With 3 bases removed from V and 0 bases from J, the gap between germline ends came to 12 bases. The chain's CDR3 is CASSPLMSASYNEQFF. The DNA for the CDR3 is TGTGCCAGCTCACCTCTAATGAGCGCCTCCTACAATGAGCAGTTCTTC.

The chain carries TRBV6-6 and TRBJ2-7; 9 bases align to TRBD2. With V trimmed by 7 bases and J by 4 bases, 5 bases remained unmatched. Per germline, CDR1 MNHNY and CDR2 SVGAGI (reference sequence). The CDR3 runs to 13 residues. Here the CDR3 reads CASKTSGQYEQYF. The CDR3 coding sequence is TGTGCCAGCAAGACTAGCGGTCAATACGAGCAGTACTTC.

The chain has TRBV7-8 and TRBJ2-3; a weak D match, TRBD2 (7 bases). CDR1 is SGHVS, CDR2 FQNEAQ, per germline. CDR3 length: 17 amino acids. V shed 2 bases and J shed 4 bases, with 19 bases lying between them. CDR3 region: CASSLWGGRKGSDTQYF. In nucleotides, the CDR3 is TGTGCCAGCAGCTTATGGGGGGGGCGTAAGGGCTCAGATACGCAGTATTTT.

This chain links TRBV7-9 with TRBJ1-4; 8 bases fit TRBD1. The CDR3 totals 16 residues. With 3 bases clipped from V and 6 bases from J, the junction kept 9 bases outside the gene matches. The germline V gene has CDR1 SEHNR and CDR2 FQNEAQ (reference sequence). Here the CDR3 reads CASSFGDRLGDEKLFF. The CDR3 nucleotides are TGTGCCAGCAGCTTTGGGGACAGGCTTGGAGATGAAAAACTGTTTTTT.

This clone was detected a few times. The chain uses TRBV7-2 and TRBJ1-5; 9 positions match TRBD1. Germline values: CDR1 SGHTA, CDR2 FQGNSA. The trim removed 7 bases at V and 6 bases at J, leaving 7 bases unmatched. This CDR3 region has 14 residues. This CDR3 is CASTQGQGGQPQHF. Here the CDR3 DNA reads TGTGCCAGCACCCAGGGACAGGGAGGTCAGCCCCAGCATTTT.

DNA of the CDR3: TGTGCCAGCAGCCAAGGGCTAGCGGGGGGAACCGGGGAGCTGTTTTTT. This encodes CASSQGLAGGTGELFF. The chain has TRBV4-2 and TRBJ2-2; TRBD2 matches 11 bases. Per the germline V gene, CDR1 is LGHNA and CDR2 is YNFKEQ. V gave up 1 base and J gave up 5 bases; unmatched junction bases: 3. CDR3 length: 16 amino acids.

The CDR3 DNA is TGCGCCAGCAGCTTGGCGGTTGAGCAGTTCTTC. Translating it yields CASSLAVEQFF. The genes are TRBV5-1 and TRBJ2-1; the D is unclear. The CDR3 is 11 residues long. The V gene lost 0 bases and the J gene lost 9 bases, with 4 bases spanning the gap. Germline CDR1 is SGHRS and CDR2 is YFSETQ.

The rearrangement uses TRBV6-5 and TRBJ1-4; D unresolved. Germline CDR1 reads MNHEY; CDR2 reads SVGAGI. The CDR3 extends over 15 amino acids. V was pared by 5 bases and J by 5 bases, with 15 bases between. CDR3 sequence (DNA): TGTGCCAGCAGTCCCGGCTGGGCCTCCAATGAAAAACTGTTTTTT. Protein product: CASSPGWASNEKLFF.